The 3 T cell receptor beta chains presented below share a single source sample, sequenced in a study of cytomegalovirus exposure and HLA in healthy donors. Here immunoSEQ multiplex PCR was the method, and the copy in TCRdb shows in-frame clones only, minus some. The sample holds tens of thousands of clones, 95% to 98% seen once. Sample: PBMCs. These receptors all come from a woman between 18 and 30 years old in good health and CMV-seropositive.

The V and J genes are TRBV5-4 and TRBJ2-6; TRBD1 agrees at 9 bases. Germline-derived CDR1 and CDR2 are SGHNT and YYREEE (reference sequence). The length of the CDR3 is 15 residues. V shed 4 bases and J 2 bases; nucleotides not matched to a gene: 1. The CDR3 DNA reads TGTGCCAGCAGCCGGACAGGGGCTGGGGCCAACGTCCTGACTTTC. Translating gives CASSRTGAGANVLTF.

DNA for the CDR3: TGTGCCAGTAGTATTTTGTCAGATAGCAATCAGCCCCAGCATTTT. It codes for CASSILSDSNQPQHF. The chain uses TRBV19 and TRBJ1-5; D is uncertain. This CDR3 contains 15 residues. CDR1 LNHDA and CDR2 SQIVND come from the germline V gene (reference sequence). The V end lost 3 bases, the J end lost 0 bases, and 9 bases lay between the germline ends.

In DNA form, the CDR3 reads TGTGCCAGCAGCCCGGTCGTTCTCGGGAGCAATCAGCCCCAGCATTTT. Protein product: CASSPVVLGSNQPQHF. The chain is built from TRBV7-2 and TRBJ1-5, with D unclear. The germline V gene has CDR1 SGHTA and CDR2 FQGNSA. This CDR3 comprises 16 residues. V dropped 5 bases and J dropped 1 base, with 15 bases sitting between them.